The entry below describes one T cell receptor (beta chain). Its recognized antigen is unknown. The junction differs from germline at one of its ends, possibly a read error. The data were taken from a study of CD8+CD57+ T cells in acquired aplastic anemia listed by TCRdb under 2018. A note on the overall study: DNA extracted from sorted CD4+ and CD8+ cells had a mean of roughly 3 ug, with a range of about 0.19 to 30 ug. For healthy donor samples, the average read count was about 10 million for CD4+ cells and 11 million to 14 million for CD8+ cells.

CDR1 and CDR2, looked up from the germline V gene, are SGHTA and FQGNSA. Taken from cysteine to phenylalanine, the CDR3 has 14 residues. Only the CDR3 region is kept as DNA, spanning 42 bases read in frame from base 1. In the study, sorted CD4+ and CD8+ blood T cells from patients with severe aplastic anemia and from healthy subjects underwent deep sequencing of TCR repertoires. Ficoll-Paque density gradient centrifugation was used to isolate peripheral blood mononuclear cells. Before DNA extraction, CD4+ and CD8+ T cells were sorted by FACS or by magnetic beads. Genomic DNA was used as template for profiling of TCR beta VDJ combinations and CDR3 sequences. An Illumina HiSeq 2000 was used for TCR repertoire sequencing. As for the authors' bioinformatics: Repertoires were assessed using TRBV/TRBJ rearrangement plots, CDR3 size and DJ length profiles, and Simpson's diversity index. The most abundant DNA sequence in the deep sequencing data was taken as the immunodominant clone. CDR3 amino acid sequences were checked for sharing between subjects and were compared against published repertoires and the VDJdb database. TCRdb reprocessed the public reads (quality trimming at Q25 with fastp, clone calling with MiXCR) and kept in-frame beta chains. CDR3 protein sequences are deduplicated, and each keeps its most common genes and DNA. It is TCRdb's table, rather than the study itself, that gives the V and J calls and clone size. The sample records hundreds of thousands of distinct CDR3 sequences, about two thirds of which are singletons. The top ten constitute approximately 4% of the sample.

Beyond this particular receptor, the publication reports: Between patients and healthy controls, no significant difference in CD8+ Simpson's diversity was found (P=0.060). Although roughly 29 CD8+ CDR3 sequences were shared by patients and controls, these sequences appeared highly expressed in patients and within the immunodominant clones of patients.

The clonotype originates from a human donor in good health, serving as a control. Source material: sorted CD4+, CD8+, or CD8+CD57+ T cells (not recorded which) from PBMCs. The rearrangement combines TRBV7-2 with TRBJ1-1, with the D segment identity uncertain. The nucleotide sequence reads TGTGCCAGCAGCTTTTCAGCGGGGAGCTCCTACAATGAGTTT. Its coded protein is CASSFSAGSSYNEF.